A single sample is the source of the 19 T cell receptor beta chains below, sequenced in a study of shared clonotypes between healthy human individuals. Naive-designated CD8 cells lacked CD45RO, were positively enriched for CCR7, and omitted terminally differentiated effector memory CD45RA+ cells. Produced via immunoSEQ multiplex PCR; TCRdb's table is partial and in-frame only. The table includes over 800,000 clones, 90% to 95% detected once. Sequenced material: naive CD8+ T cells sorted from blood. The source of these receptors is a man in his thirties or forties in good health.

The table lists this clone with a few counts. The chain recombines TRBV7-9 with TRBJ2-1, with a tentative D call TRBD1 (5 bases). This CDR3 contains 11 residues. Germline assignment: CDR1 SEHNR and CDR2 FQNEAQ (reference sequence). Trimming shortened V by 5 bases and J by 9 bases, and 8 bases separated the two germline ends. The CDR3 DNA sequence: TGTGCCAGCAGCCCTGGGGCTGAGCAGTTCTTC. Translated, it gives CASSPGAEQFF.

This chain uses TRBV6-4 with TRBJ2-1; 8 bases line up with TRBD2. The CDR3 totals 16 residues. Germline V CDR1 and CDR2: MRHNA, SNTAGT. The junction had 8 bases not matched to a gene; V was cut back by 3 bases and J by 4 bases. The CDR3 loop reads CASSDSGTSRYNEQFF. The CDR3 DNA is TGTGCCAGCAGTGATTCCGGGACTAGTAGATACAATGAGCAGTTCTTC.

V is TRBV6-1 and J is TRBJ2-3; weak D call: TRBD1 (6 bases). Germline V gives CDR1 MNHNS, CDR2 SASEGT. Trimming removed 4 bases at V and 5 bases at J, with 13 bases between. This CDR3 has 14 amino acids. CDR3 DNA: TGTGCCAGCAGTGGCAGGGGAGTCGAAGATACGCAGTATTTT. Amino acid sequence: CASSGRGVEDTQYF.

This sequence joins TRBV7-2 and TRBJ2-7; D gene ambiguous. Trimming removed 1 base from V and 2 bases from J, with 9 bases in between. The CDR3 has 14 residues. In germline, CDR1 is SGHTA, CDR2 FQGNSA. This CDR3 reads CASSLEAATYEQYF. DNA of the CDR3: TGTGCCAGCAGCTTAGAGGCGGCAACCTACGAGCAGTACTTC.

This clone was observed a single time. The rearrangement uses TRBV6-5 and TRBJ2-7, with 7 positions matching TRBD1. The CDR3 extends over 16 amino acids. Germline V gene lookup returns CDR1 MNHEY and CDR2 SVGAGI. Trimming cost V 0 bases and J 2 bases; bases outside gene matches: 7. The CDR3: CASSYSNRGLAYEQYF. The DNA of the CDR3 is TGTGCCAGCAGTTACTCGAACAGGGGCCTAGCCTACGAGCAGTACTTC.

The chain couples TRBV28 to TRBJ2-1, with 8 bases that match TRBD2. With 5 bases clipped from V and 1 base from J, the junction kept 10 bases outside the gene matches. Looked up from germline, CDR1 is MDHEN and CDR2 is SYDVKM. CDR3 length: 17 amino acids. The chain's CDR3 is CASSIGLAHPSYNEQFF. In nucleotides, the CDR3 is TGTGCCAGCAGTATAGGACTAGCTCACCCGTCCTACAATGAGCAGTTCTTC.

This sequence joins TRBV6-1 and TRBJ2-1; no reliable D call. This CDR3 is built from 14 residues. Trimming stripped 0 bases from V and 8 bases from J, with 11 bases between. In germline, CDR1 is MNHNS, CDR2 SASEGT. CDR3 in amino acids: CASSEARLGDEQFF. The CDR3 nucleotides are TGTGCCAGCAGTGAAGCCCGCCTTGGGGATGAGCAGTTCTTC.

This chain's CDR3 is CASSSPGTGNQPQHF. The CDR3 DNA sequence: TGTGCCAGCAGCTCGCCCGGGACAGGTAATCAGCCCCAGCATTTT. The rearrangement uses TRBV7-9 and TRBJ1-5; 8 positions match TRBD1. The CDR3 consists of 15 residues. The ends lost 4 bases at V and 4 bases at J; junction bases unmatched: 6. Germline CDR1 is SEHNR and CDR2 is FQNEAQ (reference sequence). The variable domain in full, with the rest retrieved from reference TRBV7-9 and TRBJ1-5, is DTGVSQNPRHKITKRGQNVTFRCDPISEHNRLYWYRQTLGQGPEFLTYFQNEAQLEKSRLLSDRFSAERPKGSFSTLEIQRTEQGDSAMYLCASSSPGTGNQPQHFGDGTRLSIL.

This sequence joins TRBV27 and TRBJ2-3; D uncertain. The CDR3 loop spans 13 amino acids. CDR1 MNHEY and CDR2 SMNVEV come from the germline V gene (reference sequence). Between the trimmed V and J ends, which lost 1 base and 4 bases, there was a span of 6 bases. CDR3 nucleotides: TGTGCCAGCAGTTTATTGCTGTCAGATACGCAGTATTTT. This sequence encodes CASSLLLSDTQYF.

The rearrangement links TRBV29-1 to TRBJ2-7, with a tentative D call TRBD2 (6 bases). The CDR3 has 13 amino acids. Germline V lookup: CDR1 SQVTM, CDR2 ANQGSEA. V lost 6 bases and J 2 bases, leaving 14 bases between the germline ends. The CDR3: CSVLIAATYEQYF. CDR3 DNA sequence: TGCAGCGTCCTGATAGCGGCAACCTACGAGCAGTACTTC.

On this clone itself: Other DNA sequences within the sample encode an identical CDR3. The CDR3 loop is CASRTSGSYNEQFF. The CDR3 DNA sequence: TGTGCCAGCAGAACTAGCGGGAGCTACAATGAGCAGTTCTTC. V and J are TRBV27 and TRBJ2-1; the match to TRBD2 covers 11 bases. The CDR3 sequence is 14 residues long. The V gene's germline CDR1 is MNHEY and CDR2 SMNVEV (reference sequence). J was trimmed by 3 bases and V by 6 bases; bases with no gene match: 1.

V and J are TRBV9 and TRBJ2-7; 8 bases match TRBD2. CDR1 is SGDLS, CDR2 YYNGEE, per germline. Trimming at V came to 4 bases and at J to 2 bases, leaving 8 bases not matched to a gene. There are 15 residues in the CDR3. In DNA form, the CDR3 reads TGTGCCAGCAGCCCCCGGGGGGGGGCCCCCTACGAGCAGTACTTC. Residues: CASSPRGGAPYEQYF.

This chain joins TRBV7-2 and TRBJ2-7, with 7 positions matching TRBD2. V shed 6 bases, J shed 0 bases, and the junction held 2 bases outside the gene matches. This CDR3 is 13 amino acids long. From germline, CDR1 is SGHTA and CDR2 FQGNSA. The CDR3 is CASSWTSSYEQYF. In nucleotides, the CDR3 is TGTGCCAGCAGTTGGACTAGCTCCTACGAGCAGTACTTC.

Concerning this clone itself: This sequence is one base from a far larger clone and is likely a read error. This CDR3 reads CSVEVGLGETQYF. CDR3 coding DNA: TGCAGCGTTGAAGTCGGCCTCGGGGAGACCCAGTACTTC. The chain employs TRBV29-1 and TRBJ2-5; D gene uncertain. The CDR3 extends over 13 amino acids. The V gene's germline CDR1 is SQVTM and CDR2 ANQGSEA. V dropped 1 base and J dropped 5 bases, with 11 bases sitting between them.

This clone occurred a few times. The rearrangement joins TRBV5-1 to TRBJ2-1, with 7 bases aligning to TRBD2. Germline V gene lookup returns CDR1 SGHRS and CDR2 YFSETQ. CDR3 size: 13 residues. Trimming took 3 bases from V and 6 from J; bases not matched to a gene: 3. CDR3 sequence reads: CASSSPGGNEQFF. The CDR3, as DNA: TGCGCCAGCAGCTCGCCGGGGGGCAATGAGCAGTTCTTC.

The gene calls are TRBV7-9 and TRBJ2-3; no firm D call. Trimming stripped 4 bases from V and 5 bases from J, with 10 bases between. Per the germline V gene, CDR1 is SEHNR and CDR2 is FQNEAQ (reference sequence). The CDR3 is made up of 13 amino acids. The CDR3 loop is CASSSSSRDTQYF. The CDR3 DNA reads TGTGCCAGCAGCTCGAGTTCTCGAGATACGCAGTATTTT.

The chain links TRBV10-1 to TRBJ2-3, with TRBD2 matching over 10 bases. From germline, CDR1 is WNHNN and CDR2 SYGVQD (reference sequence). The V segment lost 5 bases and the J segment 3 bases; nucleotides outside the gene matches: 2. The CDR3 runs 14 residues. CDR3 DNA: TGCGCCAGCAGTAGCGGGAGGGGGACAGATACGCAGTATTTT. Amino acid sequence: CASSSGRGTDTQYF.

The chain employs TRBV4-3 and TRBJ2-1, with D possibly TRBD1 on 5 matching bases. CDR1 is LGHNA, CDR2 YSLEER, per germline. Trimming removed 4 bases at V and 5 bases at J, with 24 bases between. This CDR3 is built from 18 residues. In DNA form, the CDR3 reads TGCGCCAGCAGCCCCATGAAAGAGCCAGGGCCCACTAACAATGAGCAGTTCTTC. Translated: CASSPMKEPGPTNNEQFF.

V is TRBV7-9 and J is TRBJ1-2; no definite D call. This CDR3 has 14 amino acids. Germline lookup yields CDR1 SEHNR and CDR2 FQNEAQ (reference sequence). V lost 5 bases and J 4 bases, leaving 14 bases between the germline ends. The CDR3, as DNA: TGTGCCAGCAGCCAGAACACAATCCGCTATGGCTACACCTTC. Its translation is CASSQNTIRYGYTF.